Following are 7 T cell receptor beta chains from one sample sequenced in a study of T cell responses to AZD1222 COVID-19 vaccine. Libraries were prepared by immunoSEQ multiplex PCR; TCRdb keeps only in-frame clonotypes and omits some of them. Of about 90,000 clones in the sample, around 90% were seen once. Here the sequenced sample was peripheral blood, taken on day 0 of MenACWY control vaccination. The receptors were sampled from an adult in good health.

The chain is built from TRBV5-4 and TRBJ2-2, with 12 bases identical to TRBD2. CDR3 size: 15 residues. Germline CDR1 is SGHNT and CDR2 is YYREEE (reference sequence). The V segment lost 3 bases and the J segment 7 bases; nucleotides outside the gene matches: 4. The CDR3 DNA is TGTGCCAGCAGCTCTAGCGGGGGGGCCGTCGGGGAGCTGTTTTTT. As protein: CASSSSGGAVGELFF.

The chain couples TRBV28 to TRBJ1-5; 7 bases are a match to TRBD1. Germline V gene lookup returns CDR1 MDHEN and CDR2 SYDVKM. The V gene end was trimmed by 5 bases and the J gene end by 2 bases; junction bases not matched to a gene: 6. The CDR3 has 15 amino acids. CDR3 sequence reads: CASSRQGGGNQPQHF. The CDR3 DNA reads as TGTGCCAGCAGTCGACAGGGCGGTGGCAATCAGCCCCAGCATTTT. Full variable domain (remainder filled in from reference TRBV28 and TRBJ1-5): DVKVTQSSRYLVKRTGEKVFLECVQDMDHENMFWYRQDPGLGLRLIYFSYDVKMKEKGDIPEGYSVSREKKERFSLILESASTNQTSMYLCASSRQGGGNQPQHFGDGTRLSIL.

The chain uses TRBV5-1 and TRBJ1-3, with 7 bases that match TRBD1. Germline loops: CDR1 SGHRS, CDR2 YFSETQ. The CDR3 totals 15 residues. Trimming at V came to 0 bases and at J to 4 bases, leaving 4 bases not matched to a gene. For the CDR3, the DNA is TGCGCCAGCAGCTTGGGTGGGACAGCCGGAAACACCATATATTTT. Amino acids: CASSLGGTAGNTIYF.

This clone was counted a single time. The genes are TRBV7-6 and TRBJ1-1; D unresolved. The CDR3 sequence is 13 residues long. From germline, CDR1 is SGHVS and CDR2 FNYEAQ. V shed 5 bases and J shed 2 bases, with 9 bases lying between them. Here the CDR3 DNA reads TGTGCCAGCAGCGCAGGATCCAACACTGAAGCTTTCTTT. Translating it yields CASSAGSNTEAFF.

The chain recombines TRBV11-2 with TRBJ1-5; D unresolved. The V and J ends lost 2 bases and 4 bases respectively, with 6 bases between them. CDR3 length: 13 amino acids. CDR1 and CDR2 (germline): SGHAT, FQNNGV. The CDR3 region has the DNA TGTGCCAGCAGCTTAAGCCTAAATCAGCCCCAGCATTTT. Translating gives CASSLSLNQPQHF.

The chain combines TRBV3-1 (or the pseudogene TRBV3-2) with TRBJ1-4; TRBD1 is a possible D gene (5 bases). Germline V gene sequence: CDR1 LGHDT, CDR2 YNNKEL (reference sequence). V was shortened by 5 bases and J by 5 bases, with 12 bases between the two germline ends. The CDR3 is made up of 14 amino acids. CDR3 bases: TGTGCCAGCAGCTCCGGGACCAGGAATGAAAAACTGTTTTTT. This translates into CASSSGTRNEKLFF.

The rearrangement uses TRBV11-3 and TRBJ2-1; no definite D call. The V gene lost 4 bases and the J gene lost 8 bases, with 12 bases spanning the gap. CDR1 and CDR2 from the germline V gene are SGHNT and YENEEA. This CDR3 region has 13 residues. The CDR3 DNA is TGTGCCAGCAGCTCCGGCTTATTGGATGAGCAGTTCTTC. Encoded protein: CASSSGLLDEQFF.